The clone carrying this T cell receptor beta chain appeared a few times. This sample was included in a study of blood T cell repertoires in COVID-19. Study-wide background: Whether acute or convalescent, the COVID-19 samples came from the United States, Italy and Spain. Sample material is recorded as cDNA or gDNA derived from T cells, B-cell-depleted T cells, or PBMCs.

Trimming pared 7 bases from V and 11 bases from J, leaving 14 bases between. This CDR3 is built from 11 residues. Germline loops: CDR1 DFQATT, CDR2 SNEGSKA (reference sequence). In the source study's methods: Scientists estimated how many nucleated cells there were by amplifying reference gene primers. Some clones are missing from TCRdb's copy, which holds only in-frame ones; the method was immunoSEQ multiplex PCR. V, J and clone size derive from that table, while D and trimming were established from the DNA sequence. The sample includes roughly 59,000 clones, roughly four fifths seen only once; the top ten take roughly 10%.

The rearrangement uses TRBV20-1 and TRBJ1-4; tentative D call: TRBD1 (6 bases). Specimen: peripheral blood. This TCR was recovered from a human donor in a cohort sampled during active COVID-19. The CDR3 DNA follows: TGCAGTGTAGCGGGGGCCCTGAAACTGTTTTTT. It specifies CSVAGALKLFF.